This is a list of T cell receptor beta chains from one sample in a study of blood T cell repertoires in COVID-19. TCRdb's table, derived via immunoSEQ multiplex PCR, lists solely in-frame clones and lacks some. The sample shows 350,000 to 450,000 clones, roughly 90% of them seen only once. Material: peripheral blood. The receptors originated from a woman aged 40-49 years with COVID-19, enrolled during active disease. The CDR3 runs from the conserved cysteine through the conserved F or W. Fields, in order: V gene, D gene, clone size, J gene, CDR3 DNA, CDR3 protein. A D gene is named only where the DNA matches it firmly. Clone size, where shown, is once, few, many, or a class for clones that have expanded.

v_call: TRBV7-2; d_call: TRBD2; clone_size: .; j_call: TRBJ2-7; cdr3_nt: TGTGCCAGCAGTTCGCCGGGACTACAAACGGGCGAGCAGTACTTC; cdr3_aa: CASSSPGLQTGEQYF
v_call: TRBV6-5; d_call: .; clone_size: .; j_call: TRBJ2-7; cdr3_nt: TGTGCCAGCAGGCCGGAGCCGGGGGTCCTCTACGAGCAGTACTTC; cdr3_aa: CASRPEPGVLYEQYF
v_call: TRBV6-6; d_call: TRBD1; clone_size: .; j_call: TRBJ1-1; cdr3_nt: TGTGCCAGCAGTCTGTTGAGGGACAGCCCCGAAGCTTTCTTT; cdr3_aa: CASSLLRDSPEAFF
v_call: TRBV2; d_call: TRBD1; clone_size: .; j_call: TRBJ2-2; cdr3_nt: TGTGCCAGCAGTCCCCTACAGGGGGTTACCGGGGAGCTGTTTTTT; cdr3_aa: CASSPLQGVTGELFF
v_call: TRBV7-8; d_call: TRBD1; clone_size: .; j_call: TRBJ1-4; cdr3_nt: TGTGCCAGCAGCGTAAACAGGGGTTGGGAAAAACTGTTTTTT; cdr3_aa: CASSVNRGWEKLFF
v_call: TRBV27; d_call: TRBD1; clone_size: .; j_call: TRBJ1-2; cdr3_nt: TGTGCCAGCAGTCGTGGGACAGGGTTAGGCTACACCTTC; cdr3_aa: CASSRGTGLGYTF
v_call: TRBV5-4; d_call: .; clone_size: .; j_call: TRBJ1-3; cdr3_nt: TGTGCCAGCTCCTTTCAGACAGGTTCTGGAAACACCATATATTTT; cdr3_aa: CASSFQTGSGNTIYF
v_call: TRBV5-6; d_call: TRBD1; clone_size: .; j_call: TRBJ1-1; cdr3_nt: TGTGCCAGCAGCTTGGTCACAGGGGTGGTCGCTGAAGCTTTCTTT; cdr3_aa: CASSLVTGVVAEAFF
v_call: TRBV30; d_call: .; clone_size: .; j_call: TRBJ1-2; cdr3_nt: TGTGCCTGGAGTGGTCTAGTGTCCAACTATGGCTACACCTTC; cdr3_aa: CAWSGLVSNYGYTF
v_call: TRBV24-1; d_call: .; clone_size: .; j_call: TRBJ1-3; cdr3_nt: TGTGCCACCAGTGATCCTCTTCGCTCTGGAAACACCATATATTTT; cdr3_aa: CATSDPLRSGNTIYF
v_call: TRBV28; d_call: TRBD1; clone_size: .; j_call: TRBJ2-1; cdr3_nt: TGTGCCAGCAGTTTCGACAGGGGGAACTACAATGAGCAGTTCTTC; cdr3_aa: CASSFDRGNYNEQFF
v_call: TRBV11-2; d_call: .; clone_size: .; j_call: TRBJ2-2; cdr3_nt: TGTGCCAGCAGCTTATCCGTACGGGGGCTGTTTTTT; cdr3_aa: CASSLSVRGLFF
v_call: TRBV7-9; d_call: TRBD1; clone_size: few; j_call: TRBJ1-1; cdr3_nt: TGTGCCAGCAGCTCTCACGGACAGGGGAACACTGAAGCTTTCTTT; cdr3_aa: CASSSHGQGNTEAFF
v_call: TRBV27; d_call: TRBD1; clone_size: .; j_call: TRBJ1-2; cdr3_nt: TGTGCCAGCAGCCGGGACAGGGTGCAGGGTGGCTACACCTTC; cdr3_aa: CASSRDRVQGGYTF
v_call: TRBV19; d_call: TRBD1; clone_size: .; j_call: TRBJ1-2; cdr3_nt: TGTGCCAGTAGTATCGACAGGGGGCAAGGCTACACCTTC; cdr3_aa: CASSIDRGQGYTF
v_call: TRBV18; d_call: .; clone_size: .; j_call: TRBJ1-2; cdr3_nt: TGTGCCAGCTCCCGGCCCAGGGGCCCCGCGGACTATGGCTACACCTTC; cdr3_aa: CASSRPRGPADYGYTF
v_call: TRBV6-5; d_call: .; clone_size: .; j_call: TRBJ1-1; cdr3_nt: TGTGCCAGCACCTTGTCCCTCTTGAACACTGAAGCTTTCTTT; cdr3_aa: CASTLSLLNTEAFF
v_call: TRBV6-2/TRBV6-3; d_call: .; clone_size: .; j_call: TRBJ1-1; cdr3_nt: TGTGCCAGCAGTTACTCGCCGGGCACTGAAGCTTTCTTT; cdr3_aa: CASSYSPGTEAFF
v_call: TRBV4-2; d_call: .; clone_size: .; j_call: TRBJ2-7; cdr3_nt: TGTGCCAGCAGCCATCCCAGGACAGAAAACTCCTACGAGCAGTACTTC; cdr3_aa: CASSHPRTENSYEQYF
v_call: TRBV18; d_call: .; clone_size: .; j_call: TRBJ2-7; cdr3_nt: TGTGCCAGCTCACCCTTGGAGGGCTCCTACGAGCAGTACTTC; cdr3_aa: CASSPLEGSYEQYF
v_call: TRBV30; d_call: .; clone_size: .; j_call: TRBJ2-3; cdr3_nt: TGTGCCTGGAGTGCAATTAGCACAGATACGCAGTATTTT; cdr3_aa: CAWSAISTDTQYF
v_call: TRBV9; d_call: TRBD2; clone_size: .; j_call: TRBJ2-7; cdr3_nt: TGTGCCAGCAGCGCCTGGGCGGGGGGATCCTACGAGCAGTACTTC; cdr3_aa: CASSAWAGGSYEQYF
v_call: TRBV5-1; d_call: .; clone_size: .; j_call: TRBJ2-7; cdr3_nt: TGCGCCAGCAGCCCCGACTTCTACGAGCAGTACTTC; cdr3_aa: CASSPDFYEQYF
v_call: TRBV9; d_call: TRBD1; clone_size: .; j_call: TRBJ1-3; cdr3_nt: TGTGCCAGCAGCGAGACAGGGGACTTATACTCTGGAAACACCATATATTTT; cdr3_aa: CASSETGDLYSGNTIYF
v_call: TRBV5-1; d_call: .; clone_size: once; j_call: TRBJ1-1; cdr3_nt: TGCGCCAGCACGGACAGTGTCATGAACACTGAAGCTTTCTTT; cdr3_aa: CASTDSVMNTEAFF
v_call: TRBV5-1; d_call: .; clone_size: .; j_call: TRBJ1-4; cdr3_nt: TGCGCCAGCAGCTCTGACAGCAATAATGAAAAACTGTTTTTT; cdr3_aa: CASSSDSNNEKLFF
v_call: TRBV10-3; d_call: .; clone_size: .; j_call: TRBJ1-1; cdr3_nt: TGTGCCATCAGTGGGCAAGGGGCGAACACTGAAGCTTTCTTT; cdr3_aa: CAISGQGANTEAFF
v_call: TRBV9; d_call: .; clone_size: .; j_call: TRBJ1-3; cdr3_nt: TGTGCCAGCAGCGTAGGAGGCCGACTCGGCTCTGGAAACACCATATATTTT; cdr3_aa: CASSVGGRLGSGNTIYF
v_call: TRBV28; d_call: .; clone_size: .; j_call: TRBJ1-3; cdr3_nt: TGTGCCAGCAGCGGAGGCGGCGGAGGCACCATATATTTT; cdr3_aa: CASSGGGGGTIYF
v_call: TRBV3-1/TRBV3-2; d_call: .; clone_size: .; j_call: TRBJ1-2; cdr3_nt: TGTGCCACCGGCGGGGGGCGAGGCTACACCTTC; cdr3_aa: CATGGGRGYTF
v_call: TRBV4-1; d_call: .; clone_size: few; j_call: TRBJ1-2; cdr3_nt: TGCGCCAGCAGCCAAGAATTTACAGGCTATGGCTACACCTTC; cdr3_aa: CASSQEFTGYGYTF
v_call: TRBV30; d_call: .; clone_size: .; j_call: TRBJ2-7; cdr3_nt: TGTGCCTGGAGTCCCTTTCTTCCCCCCCACGGCGAGCAGTACTTC; cdr3_aa: CAWSPFLPPHGEQYF
v_call: TRBV5-1; d_call: TRBD1; clone_size: .; j_call: TRBJ2-5; cdr3_nt: TGCGCCAGCAGCTCGGACAGGGTTGAGCAAGAGACCCAGTACTTC; cdr3_aa: CASSSDRVEQETQYF
v_call: TRBV27; d_call: .; clone_size: .; j_call: TRBJ2-7; cdr3_nt: TGTGCCAGCAGTTACAGGGAGGGCCACTACGAGCAGTACTTC; cdr3_aa: CASSYREGHYEQYF
v_call: TRBV19; d_call: .; clone_size: .; j_call: TRBJ2-5; cdr3_nt: TGTGCCAGTAGCCCATGGACTACCCAATATCAAGAGACCCAGTACTTC; cdr3_aa: CASSPWTTQYQETQYF
v_call: TRBV14; d_call: .; clone_size: once; j_call: TRBJ2-7; cdr3_nt: TGTGCCAGCAGCCAAGACCAGGGTCCCTACGTTGTGCAGTACTTC; cdr3_aa: CASSQDQGPYVVQYF
v_call: TRBV28; d_call: .; clone_size: few; j_call: TRBJ1-2; cdr3_nt: TGTGCCAGCAGTTTGACAGGTTGGAACTATGGCTACACCTTC; cdr3_aa: CASSLTGWNYGYTF
v_call: TRBV19; d_call: .; clone_size: .; j_call: TRBJ1-4; cdr3_nt: TGTGCCAGTAGTACGCGGGAACAGGATGAAAAACTGTTTTTT; cdr3_aa: CASSTREQDEKLFF
v_call: TRBV7-2; d_call: TRBD1; clone_size: many; j_call: TRBJ1-1; cdr3_nt: TGTGCCAGCAGCTTAGGGGACAGGGCGGGGTACACTGAAGCTTTCTTT; cdr3_aa: CASSLGDRAGYTEAFF
v_call: TRBV29-1; d_call: .; clone_size: .; j_call: TRBJ2-2; cdr3_nt: TGCAGCGTTTCACCAGGGGATAACACCGGGGAGCTGTTTTTT; cdr3_aa: CSVSPGDNTGELFF
v_call: TRBV30; d_call: .; clone_size: .; j_call: TRBJ1-5; cdr3_nt: TGTGCCTGGAGTTTGACAGAATATCAGCCCCAGCATTTT; cdr3_aa: CAWSLTEYQPQHF
v_call: TRBV11-2; d_call: TRBD2; clone_size: few; j_call: TRBJ2-7; cdr3_nt: TGTGCCAGCAGCTTTAGCGGGAGCTCCTACGAGCAGTACTTC; cdr3_aa: CASSFSGSSYEQYF
v_call: TRBV29-1; d_call: TRBD1; clone_size: few; j_call: TRBJ1-2; cdr3_nt: TGCAGCGTTACAGGGGGCGAGGACTATGGCTACACCTTC; cdr3_aa: CSVTGGEDYGYTF
v_call: TRBV28; d_call: .; clone_size: once; j_call: TRBJ1-3; cdr3_nt: TGTGCCAGCAGTTTATTTCTCGGGGGGCTGGGAGGAAACACCATATATTTT; cdr3_aa: CASSLFLGGLGGNTIYF
v_call: TRBV5-1; d_call: TRBD2; clone_size: .; j_call: TRBJ2-3; cdr3_nt: TGCGCCAGCAGCTTGGCGGGGGGGCCAGATACGCAGTATTTT; cdr3_aa: CASSLAGGPDTQYF
v_call: TRBV18; d_call: .; clone_size: once; j_call: TRBJ2-3; cdr3_nt: TGTGCCAGCTCACCATATAGCACAGATACGCAGTATTTT; cdr3_aa: CASSPYSTDTQYF
v_call: TRBV7-2; d_call: .; clone_size: few; j_call: TRBJ1-4; cdr3_nt: TGTGCCAGCAGCTTGGAGGGCATGGGGCTGGCTAATGAAAAACTGTTTTTT; cdr3_aa: CASSLEGMGLANEKLFF
v_call: TRBV10-3; d_call: TRBD1; clone_size: .; j_call: TRBJ2-7; cdr3_nt: TGTGCCATCAATCAGGGACAGCACTCCTACGAGCAGTACTTC; cdr3_aa: CAINQGQHSYEQYF
v_call: TRBV7-8; d_call: TRBD1; clone_size: .; j_call: TRBJ1-6; cdr3_nt: TGTGCCAGCAGCGACCCCAGGGGGCGCGATAATTCACCCCTCCACTTT; cdr3_aa: CASSDPRGRDNSPLHF
v_call: TRBV19; d_call: TRBD1; clone_size: .; j_call: TRBJ2-5; cdr3_nt: TGTGCCAGTAGTCCGGACAGGTTCTTCGGGGCCCAGTACTTC; cdr3_aa: CASSPDRFFGAQYF
v_call: TRBV10-3; d_call: .; clone_size: .; j_call: TRBJ2-7; cdr3_nt: TGTGCCATCAGGGACGGGACTTTGGCTCATTACGAGCAGTACTTC; cdr3_aa: CAIRDGTLAHYEQYF